This T cell receptor (beta chain) stems from a study of beta chain features in type 1 diabetes. The wider study: Examination of sorted cells across all samples involved around 110 million cells.

On this clone itself: One junction end disagrees with the germline gene, perhaps due to a read error.

Populations isolated by sorting all had purity greater than 95%. The CDR3 consists of 12 residues. CDR1 is SGHAT, CDR2 FQNNGV, per germline. Investigators reverse transcribed all isolated RNA, so they sequenced expressed TCRB transcripts. Stem cell-like memory T cell samples yielded 1 million or so reads on average. Some clones are missing from TCRdb's copy, which holds only in-frame ones; the method was immunoSEQ multiplex PCR. The sample lists under 20,000 clones, around 50% seen once, with about 0.45% in the top ten. Sequencing was carried out using stem cell memory CD4+ T cells from blood. The chain couples TRBV11-2 to TRBJ1-4, with D perhaps matching TRBD1 (6 bases). The receptor was isolated from a man aged 18-30 years in good health. The CDR3 bases are TGTGCCAGCAGCTCCTATTCCGGACAGCCCATTTTT. This codes for CASSSYSGQPIF.